Presented here are 13 T cell receptor beta chains from one specimen sequenced in a study of beta chain features in type 1 diabetes. Expressed TCRB transcripts got sequenced, as all isolated RNA was reverse transcribed. Clones were sequenced by immunoSEQ multiplex PCR, and TCRdb holds only the in-frame ones, with some missing. The repertoire holds 200,000 to 250,000 clones, 13% to 15% seen once, with about 0.024% in the top ten. Sequencing input: naive CD4+ T cells from blood. The receptors derive from a woman aged 40-49 years in good health.

There are a few counts of this clone. The chain is built from TRBV4-2 and TRBJ2-3, with TRBD2 matching 14 bases. The germline V gene has CDR1 LGHNA and CDR2 YNFKEQ. This CDR3 has 20 amino acids. V shed 0 bases and J 4 bases; nucleotides not matched to a gene: 12. CDR3 nucleotide sequence: TGTGCCAGCAGCCAAGAGGGACTAGCGGGGGCAAGAATAGGATCAGATACGCAGTATTTT. This sequence encodes CASSQEGLAGARIGSDTQYF.

The chain couples TRBV7-9 to TRBJ2-2; 7 nucleotides agree with TRBD1. This CDR3 is 14 amino acids long. Germline V gives CDR1 SEHNR, CDR2 FQNEAQ (reference sequence). V was pared by 6 bases and J by 3 bases, with 4 bases of the junction left unmatched. This CDR3 reads CASSLGQYTGELFF. Here the CDR3 DNA reads TGTGCCAGCAGTTTGGGACAGTACACCGGGGAGCTGTTTTTT.

This clone was seen many times. The genes are TRBV29-1 and TRBJ1-1; D is possibly TRBD1 (5 bases). The CDR3 consists of 13 residues. With 5 bases removed from V and 4 bases from J, the gap between germline ends came to 14 bases. Looked up from germline, CDR1 is SQVTM and CDR2 is ANQGSEA. CDR3 amino acids: CSVSAGPSTEAFF. CDR3 coding DNA: TGCAGCGTTTCGGCAGGGCCGAGCACTGAAGCTTTCTTT.

This clone was recorded a few times. The gene calls are TRBV2 and TRBJ2-7; 7 positions match TRBD2. The V segment lost 11 bases and the J segment 2 bases; nucleotides outside the gene matches: 15. Germline CDR1 is SNHLY and CDR2 is FYNNEI. There are 15 residues in the CDR3. The CDR3 nucleotides are TGTGCCCAGCAGTCCGGGCGGGGGAGCGCCTACGAGCAGTACTTC. Amino acid sequence: CAQQSGRGSAYEQYF. Full variable domain (missing parts from reference TRBV2 and TRBJ2-7): EPEVTQTPSHQVTQMGQEVILRCVPISNHLYFYWYRQILGQKVEFLVSFYNNEISEKSEIFDDQFSVERPDGSNFTLKIRSTKLEDSAMYFCAQQSGRGSAYEQYFGPGTRLTVT.

This clone was found a few times. This chain uses TRBV7-8 with TRBJ2-3; TRBD1 agrees at 7 bases. The CDR3 is made up of 16 amino acids. Germline V gene data show CDR1 as SGHVS and CDR2 as FQNEAQ. The V segment lost 6 bases and the J segment 2 bases; nucleotides outside the gene matches: 11. This CDR3 reads CASRIMGTVNTDTQYF. CDR3 coding DNA: TGTGCCAGCAGGATTATGGGGACAGTAAACACAGATACGCAGTATTTT.

The V and J genes are TRBV7-2 and TRBJ2-5; D not resolved. Germline CDR1 reads SGHTA; CDR2 reads FQGNSA. The V and J ends lost 3 bases and 5 bases respectively, with 16 bases between them. The CDR3 is 15 residues long. CDR3 loop: CASSFALLGTETQYF. CDR3 sequence (DNA): TGTGCCAGCAGCTTTGCCTTGCTGGGCACCGAGACCCAGTACTTC.

This clone is a singleton in its sample. This rearrangement joins TRBV4-2 to TRBJ2-5; possible D gene TRBD1, 6 bases. This CDR3 has 15 residues. Trimming pared 1 base from V and 4 bases from J, leaving 13 bases between. Germline V lookup: CDR1 LGHNA, CDR2 YNFKEQ. The chain's CDR3 is CASSQGTQGGETQYF. The CDR3 region has the DNA TGTGCCAGCAGCCAAGGGACACAGGGCGGAGAGACCCAGTACTTC.

This clone was counted a few times. The chain carries TRBV7-2 and TRBJ2-5; tentative D call: TRBD2 (5 bases). V lost 0 bases to trimming and J lost 11 bases, with 13 bases between them. The CDR3 loop spans 13 amino acids. Per germline, CDR1 SGHTA and CDR2 FQGNSA. This CDR3 reads CASSLARAVGQYF. The CDR3 region has the DNA TGTGCCAGCAGCTTAGCGCGGGCTGTTGGGCAGTACTTC. Full variable domain (missing parts from reference TRBV7-2 and TRBJ2-5): GAGVSQSPSNKVTEKGKDVELRCDPISGHTALYWYRQSLGQGLEFLIYFQGNSAPDKSGLPSDRFSAERTGGSVSTLTIQRTQQEDSAVYLCASSLARAVGQYFGPGTRLLVL.

V is TRBV5-6 and J is TRBJ2-3; 8 nucleotides line up with TRBD2. J lost 6 bases, V lost 4 bases, and 7 bases had no gene match. This CDR3 has 14 amino acids. Germline V gives CDR1 SGHDT, CDR2 YYEEEE. The CDR3 loop reads CASSAGTSRDTQYF. In nucleotides, the CDR3 is TGTGCCAGCAGCGCCGGGACTAGTAGGGATACGCAGTATTTT.

In this sample, this clone turned up many times. This chain joins TRBV4-3 and TRBJ2-2, with D perhaps TRBD2 (6 bases). CDR1 LGHNA and CDR2 YSLEER come from the germline V gene. CDR3 length: 14 amino acids. V was trimmed by 1 base and J by 8 bases, leaving 11 bases between them. The CDR3 coding sequence is TGCGCCAGCAGCCAAGTACAACGGGGGGGGGAGCTGTTTTTT. Amino acids: CASSQVQRGGELFF.

The chain couples TRBV6-5 to TRBJ1-1; D possibly corresponds to TRBD1 (6 bases). The CDR3 is 13 amino acids. CDR1 is MNHEY and CDR2 is SVGAGI in the germline V gene. The germline V and J ends were trimmed by 8 bases and 1 base, with 11 bases remaining between them. CDR3 coding DNA: TGTGCCAGCCGCTCAGGGGCGAACACTGAAGCTTTCTTT. It encodes CASRSGANTEAFF.

The chain uses TRBV7-8 and TRBJ2-1, with D possibly being TRBD2 (7 bases). CDR3 size: 15 residues. Germline assignment: CDR1 SGHVS and CDR2 FQNEAQ. The V end lost 4 bases, the J end lost 7 bases, and 17 bases lay between the germline ends. The CDR3 DNA sequence: TGTGCCAGCAGCTCGATGGGGGGGGCTAGGAATGAGCAGTTCTTC. Its translation: CASSSMGGARNEQFF.

The table lists this clone with a few counts. The chain couples TRBV7-9 to TRBJ2-3; TRBD2 is a possible D gene (5 bases). This CDR3 spans 12 amino acids. Germline CDR1 is SEHNR and CDR2 is FQNEAQ (reference sequence). Trimming left V 6 bases short and J 4 bases short, with 8 bases between. The CDR3 sequence is CASRKRADTQYF. CDR3 nucleotide sequence: TGTGCCAGCAGGAAGAGGGCAGATACGCAGTATTTT.